The subject of this entry is one T cell receptor (beta chain). Its matching antigen is unknown. The data originate from a study of T cell responses to AZD1222 COVID-19 vaccine. V dropped 3 bases and J dropped 12; count of bases not matched to a gene: 10. This CDR3 region has 12 residues. Germline CDR1 is DFQATT and CDR2 is SNEGSKA (reference sequence). Study conclusions and caveats: Clonal diversity was possibly underestimated, and white British individuals and females predominated among donors. There were vaccine-associated CD4 TCRs across spike, dominant at 160-218 and 743-854. Unmutated variant regions are reportedly targeted by nearly half of spike-specific TCRs. No day 14 peak samples; only post-peak repertoires were characterized.

Repertoires were generated with immunoSEQ multiplex PCR, while TCRdb's copy carries only in-frame clones and drops some. The sample has some 150,000 clones, approximately 90% seen once; the top ten hold approximately 2%. This sample comprised peripheral blood, obtained 28 days after the second AZD1222 dose. This TCR was recovered from an adult who received the AZD1222 COVID-19 vaccine. The chain is built from TRBV20-1 and TRBJ1-2, with 7 nucleotides matching TRBD1. The DNA for the CDR3 is TGCAGTGCTAGTATCCCGGGACAGAGGGACACCTTC. Amino acids: CSASIPGQRDTF.